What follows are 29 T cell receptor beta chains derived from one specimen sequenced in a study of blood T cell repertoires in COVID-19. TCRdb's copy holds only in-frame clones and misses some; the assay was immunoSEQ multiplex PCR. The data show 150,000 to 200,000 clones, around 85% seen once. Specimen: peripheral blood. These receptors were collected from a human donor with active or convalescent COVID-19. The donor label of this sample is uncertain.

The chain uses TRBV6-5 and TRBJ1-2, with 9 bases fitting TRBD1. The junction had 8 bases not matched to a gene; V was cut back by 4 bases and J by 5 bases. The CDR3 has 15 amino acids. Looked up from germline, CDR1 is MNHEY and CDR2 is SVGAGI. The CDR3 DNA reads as TGTGCCAGCAGTTTTAGGACAGGGGTTTTATATGGCTACACCTTC. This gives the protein CASSFRTGVLYGYTF.

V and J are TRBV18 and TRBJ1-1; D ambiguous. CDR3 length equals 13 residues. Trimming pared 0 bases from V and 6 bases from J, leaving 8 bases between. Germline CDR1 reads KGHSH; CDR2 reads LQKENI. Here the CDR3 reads CASSPPYIAEAFF. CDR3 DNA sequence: TGTGCCAGCTCACCACCTTATATCGCTGAAGCTTTCTTT.

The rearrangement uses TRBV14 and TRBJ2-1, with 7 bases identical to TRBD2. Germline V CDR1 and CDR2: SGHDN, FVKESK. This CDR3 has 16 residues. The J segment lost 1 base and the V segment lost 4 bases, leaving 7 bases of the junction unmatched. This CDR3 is CASSPLAASSYNEQFF. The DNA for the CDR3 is TGTGCCAGCAGCCCTCTAGCGGCCTCATCCTACAATGAGCAGTTCTTC.

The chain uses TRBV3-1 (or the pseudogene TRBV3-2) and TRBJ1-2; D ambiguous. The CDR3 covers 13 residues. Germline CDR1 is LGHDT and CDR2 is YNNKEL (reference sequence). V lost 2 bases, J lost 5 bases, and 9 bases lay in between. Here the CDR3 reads CASSQRNSYGYTF. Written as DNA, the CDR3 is TGTGCCAGCAGCCAAAGAAACAGTTATGGCTACACCTTC.

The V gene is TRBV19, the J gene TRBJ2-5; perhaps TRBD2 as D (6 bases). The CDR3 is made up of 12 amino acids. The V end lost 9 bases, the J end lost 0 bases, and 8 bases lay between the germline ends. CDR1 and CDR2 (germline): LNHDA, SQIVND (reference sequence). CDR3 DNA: TGTGCCAGCCGGGACTACCAAGAGACCCAGTACTTC. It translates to CASRDYQETQYF.

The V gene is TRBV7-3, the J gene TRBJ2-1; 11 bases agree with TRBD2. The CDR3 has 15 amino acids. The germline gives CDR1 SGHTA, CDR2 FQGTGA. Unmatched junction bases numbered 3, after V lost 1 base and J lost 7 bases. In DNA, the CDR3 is TGTGCCAGCAGCTTAAATCCTAGCGGGAGGAATGAGCAGTTCTTC. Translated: CASSLNPSGRNEQFF.

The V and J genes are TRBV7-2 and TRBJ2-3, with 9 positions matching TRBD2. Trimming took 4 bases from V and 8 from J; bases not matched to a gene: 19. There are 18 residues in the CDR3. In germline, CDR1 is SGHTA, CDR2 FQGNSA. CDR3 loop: CASSSPRGGTRRSGTQYF. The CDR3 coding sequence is TGTGCCAGCAGCTCCCCGCGGGGGGGGACTAGACGGTCAGGTACGCAGTATTTT. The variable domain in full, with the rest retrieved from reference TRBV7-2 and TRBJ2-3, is GAGVSQSPSNKVTEKGKDVELRCDPISGHTALYWYRQSLGQGLEFLIYFQGNSAPDKSGLPSDRFSAERTGGSVSTLTIQRTQQEDSAVYLCASSSPRGGTRRSGTQYFGPGTRLTVL.

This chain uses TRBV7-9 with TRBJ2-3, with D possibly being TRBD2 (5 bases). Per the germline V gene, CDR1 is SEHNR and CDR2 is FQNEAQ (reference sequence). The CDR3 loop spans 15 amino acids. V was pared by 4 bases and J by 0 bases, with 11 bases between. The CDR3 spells CASSSQRTSTDTQYF. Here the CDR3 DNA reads TGTGCCAGCAGCTCCCAGCGGACTAGCACAGATACGCAGTATTTT.

The CDR3, as DNA: TGTGCCAGCAGTTTCCCTCCTCTAAGGGGGTCCGCTAACTATGGCTACACCTTC. This encodes CASSFPPLRGSANYGYTF. The rearrangement links TRBV28 to TRBJ1-2; D might be TRBD1 (6 bases). This CDR3 has 18 residues. The V gene lost 3 bases and the J gene lost 0 bases, with 20 bases spanning the gap. Germline CDR1 MDHEN, CDR2 SYDVKM.

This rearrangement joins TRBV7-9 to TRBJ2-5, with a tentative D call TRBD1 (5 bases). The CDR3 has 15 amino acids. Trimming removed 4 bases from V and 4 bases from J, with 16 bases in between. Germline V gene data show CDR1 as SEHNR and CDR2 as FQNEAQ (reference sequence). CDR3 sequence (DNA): TGTGCCAGCAGCTATGGAAGGACACCTCGAGAGACCCAGTACTTC. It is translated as CASSYGRTPRETQYF.

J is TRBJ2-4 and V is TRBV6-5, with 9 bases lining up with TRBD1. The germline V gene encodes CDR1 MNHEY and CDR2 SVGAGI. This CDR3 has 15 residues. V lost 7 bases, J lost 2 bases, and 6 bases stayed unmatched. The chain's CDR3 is CASKGQGASKNIQYF. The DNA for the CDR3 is TGTGCCAGCAAGGGACAGGGTGCGTCCAAAAACATTCAGTACTTC.

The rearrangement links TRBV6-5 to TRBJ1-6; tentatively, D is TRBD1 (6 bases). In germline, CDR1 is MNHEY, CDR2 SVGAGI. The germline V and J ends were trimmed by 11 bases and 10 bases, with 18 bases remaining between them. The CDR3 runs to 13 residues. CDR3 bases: TGTGCCTCAAACAGGGATACTCGGTCACCCCTCCACTTT. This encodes CASNRDTRSPLHF.

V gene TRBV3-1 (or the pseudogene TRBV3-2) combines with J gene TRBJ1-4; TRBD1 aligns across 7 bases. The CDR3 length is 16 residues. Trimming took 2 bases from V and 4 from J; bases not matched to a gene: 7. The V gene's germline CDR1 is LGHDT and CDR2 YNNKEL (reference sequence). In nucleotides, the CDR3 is TGTGCCAGCAGCCAACCAGACAGGGAGAGTAATGAAAAACTGTTTTTT. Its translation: CASSQPDRESNEKLFF.

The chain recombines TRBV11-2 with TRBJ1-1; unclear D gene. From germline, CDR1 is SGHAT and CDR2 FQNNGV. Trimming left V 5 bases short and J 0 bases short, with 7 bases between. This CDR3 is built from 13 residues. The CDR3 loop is CASSQQMNTEAFF. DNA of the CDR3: TGTGCCAGCAGCCAACAGATGAACACTGAAGCTTTCTTT.

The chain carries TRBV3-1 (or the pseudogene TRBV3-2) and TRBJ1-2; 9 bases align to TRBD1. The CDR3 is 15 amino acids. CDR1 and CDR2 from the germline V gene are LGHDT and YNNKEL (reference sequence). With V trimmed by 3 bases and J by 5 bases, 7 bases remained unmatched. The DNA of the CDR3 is TGTGCCAGCAGCCATCGGACAGGGGCCCAATATGGCTACACCTTC. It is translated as CASSHRTGAQYGYTF.

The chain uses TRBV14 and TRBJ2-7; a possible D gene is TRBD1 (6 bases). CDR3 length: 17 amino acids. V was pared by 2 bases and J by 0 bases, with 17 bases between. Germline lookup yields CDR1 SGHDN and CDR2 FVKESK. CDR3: CASSQPRGTGLSYEQYF. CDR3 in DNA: TGTGCCAGCAGCCAACCAAGGGGTACAGGGCTCTCCTACGAGCAGTACTTC. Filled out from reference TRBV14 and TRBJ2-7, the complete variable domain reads EAGVTQFPSHSVIEKGQTVTLRCDPISGHDNLYWYRRVMGKEIKFLLHFVKESKQDESGMPNNRFLAERTGGTYSTLKVQPAELEDSGVYFCASSQPRGTGLSYEQYFGPGTRLTVT.

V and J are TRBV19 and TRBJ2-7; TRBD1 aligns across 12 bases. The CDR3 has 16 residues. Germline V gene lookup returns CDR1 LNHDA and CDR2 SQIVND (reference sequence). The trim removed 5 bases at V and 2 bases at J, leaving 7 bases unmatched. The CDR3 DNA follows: TGTGCCAGTAGTCTGGGGACAGGGGGCCTAACCTACGAGCAGTACTTC. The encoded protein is CASSLGTGGLTYEQYF.

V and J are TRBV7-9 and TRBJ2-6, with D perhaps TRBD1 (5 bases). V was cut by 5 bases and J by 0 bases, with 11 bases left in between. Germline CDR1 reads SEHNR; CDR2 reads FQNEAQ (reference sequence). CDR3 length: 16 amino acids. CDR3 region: CASSPQGHSGANVLTF. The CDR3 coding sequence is TGTGCCAGCAGCCCCCAAGGACACTCTGGGGCCAACGTCCTGACTTTC.

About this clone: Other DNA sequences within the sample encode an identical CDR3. The CDR3, as DNA: TGTGCCAGCAGGGGACAGGGGGGATATGGCTACACCTTC. Its protein product is CASRGQGGYGYTF. The chain recombines TRBV28 with TRBJ1-2; 11 bases are shared with TRBD1. V dropped 6 bases and J dropped 5; count of bases not matched to a gene: 2. In germline, CDR1 is MDHEN, CDR2 SYDVKM. The CDR3 spans 13 residues.

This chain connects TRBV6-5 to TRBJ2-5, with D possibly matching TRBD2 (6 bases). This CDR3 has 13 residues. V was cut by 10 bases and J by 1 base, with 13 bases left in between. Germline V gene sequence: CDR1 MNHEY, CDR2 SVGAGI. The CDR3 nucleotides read TGTGCCACAACAGCGGAGGGCCAAGAGACCCAGTACTTC. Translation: CATTAEGQETQYF.

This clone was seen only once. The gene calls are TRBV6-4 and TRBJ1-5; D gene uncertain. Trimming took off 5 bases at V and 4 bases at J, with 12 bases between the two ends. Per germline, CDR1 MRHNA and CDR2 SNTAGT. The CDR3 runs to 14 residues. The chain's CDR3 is CASSPDKGNQPQHF. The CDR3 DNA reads TGTGCCAGCAGTCCCGACAAAGGAAATCAGCCCCAGCATTTT.

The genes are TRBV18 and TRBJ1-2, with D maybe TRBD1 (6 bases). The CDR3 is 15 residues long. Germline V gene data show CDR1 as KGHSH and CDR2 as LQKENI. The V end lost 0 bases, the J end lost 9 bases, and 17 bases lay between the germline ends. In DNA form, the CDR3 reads TGTGCCAGCTCACCACCGGCAGGGGAAAGATTCCGCTACACCTTC. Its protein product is CASSPPAGERFRYTF.

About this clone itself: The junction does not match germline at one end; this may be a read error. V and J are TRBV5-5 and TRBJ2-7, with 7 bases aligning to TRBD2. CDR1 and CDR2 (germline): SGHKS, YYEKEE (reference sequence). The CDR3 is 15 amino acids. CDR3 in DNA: TGTGCCAGCAGCTTGGAGGGGACTACTACGTGGAGGTGGGACTTC. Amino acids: CASSLEGTTTWRWDF.

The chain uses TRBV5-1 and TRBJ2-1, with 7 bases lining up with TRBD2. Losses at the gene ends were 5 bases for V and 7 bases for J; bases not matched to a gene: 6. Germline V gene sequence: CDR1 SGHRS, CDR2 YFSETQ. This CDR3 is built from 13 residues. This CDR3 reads CASSNLAENEQFF. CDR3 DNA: TGCGCCAGCAGTAATCTAGCGGAAAATGAGCAGTTCTTC. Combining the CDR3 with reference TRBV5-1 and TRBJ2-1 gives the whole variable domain KAGVTQTPRYLIKTRGQQVTLSCSPISGHRSVSWYQQTPGQGLQFLFEYFSETQRNKGNFPGRFSGRQFSNSRSEMNVSTLELGDSALYLCASSNLAENEQFFGPGTRLTVL.

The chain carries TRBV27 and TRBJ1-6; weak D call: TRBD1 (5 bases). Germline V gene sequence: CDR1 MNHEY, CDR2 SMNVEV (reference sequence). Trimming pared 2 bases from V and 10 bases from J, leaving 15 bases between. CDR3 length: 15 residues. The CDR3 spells CASSLLGGVLSPLHF. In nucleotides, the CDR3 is TGTGCCAGCAGTTTACTCGGGGGGGTTCTATCACCCCTCCACTTT.

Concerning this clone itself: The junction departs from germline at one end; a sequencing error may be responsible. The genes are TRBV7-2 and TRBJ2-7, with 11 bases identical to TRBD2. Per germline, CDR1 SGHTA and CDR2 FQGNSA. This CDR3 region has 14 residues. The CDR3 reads CASRLAGGPREQYF. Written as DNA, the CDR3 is TGTGCCAGCAGATTAGCGGGGGGGCCCCGCGAGCAGTACTTC.

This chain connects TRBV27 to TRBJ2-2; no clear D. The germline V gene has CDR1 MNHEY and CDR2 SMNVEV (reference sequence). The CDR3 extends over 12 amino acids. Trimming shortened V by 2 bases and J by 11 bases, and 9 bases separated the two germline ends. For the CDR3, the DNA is TGTGCCAGCAGTTTAACGGCAGGAGAGCTGTTTTTT. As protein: CASSLTAGELFF.

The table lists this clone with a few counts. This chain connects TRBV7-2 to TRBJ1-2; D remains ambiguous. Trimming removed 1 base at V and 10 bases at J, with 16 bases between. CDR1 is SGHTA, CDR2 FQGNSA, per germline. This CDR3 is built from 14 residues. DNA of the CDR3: TGTGCCAGCAGCTTAGAGTGGATCGGGGAAGTCTACACCTTC. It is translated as CASSLEWIGEVYTF.

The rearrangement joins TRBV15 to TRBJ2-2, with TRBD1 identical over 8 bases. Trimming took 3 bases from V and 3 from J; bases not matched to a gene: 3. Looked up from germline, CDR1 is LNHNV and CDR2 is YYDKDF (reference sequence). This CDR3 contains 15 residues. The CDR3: CATSRVQGDTGELFF. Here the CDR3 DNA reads TGTGCCACCAGCAGGGTACAGGGGGACACCGGGGAGCTGTTTTTT.